This T cell receptor beta chain was recorded in a study of tumor-infiltrating lymphocytes in primary liver carcinoma. The study co-extracted DNA and RNA from 20-30 mg of unsorted bulk tissue. No treatment had been given to the patients, who were chronically infected with HBV. Study-level results: Tumor top-250-clone fraction significantly exceeded that of blood (p = 0.039). Researchers found tumor-adjacent and tumor-blood pairs overlapped less than tumor region pairs.

The investigators made TCR beta cDNA from roughly 0.55 ug total RNA, using a constant-region primer. Libraries covering TCR beta were generated through three nested multiplex PCR rounds (using a slightly modified ARM-PCR). Running about 11 cycles apiece, the first two PCR rounds relied on TRBV1-TRBV30 forward primers together with a C-beta reverse primer. Using its own MiXCR run on the multiplex PCR reads, TCRdb lists one record per CDR3 protein. The sample lists about 96,000 distinct CDR3 sequences; 65% to 70% were seen once. Germline V gene data show CDR1 as SGHRS and CDR2 as YFSETQ. The CDR3 contains 14 residues. The V end lost 4 bases, the J end lost 6 bases, and 13 bases lay between the germline ends. About this clonotype: No antigen is known for it.

Sequencing input: tumor-adjacent normal liver tissue. This TCR was sampled from a man in his forties or fifties with primary liver carcinoma and hepatitis B virus infection. The rearrangement joins TRBV5-1 to TRBJ1-4; D possibly corresponds to TRBD1 (5 bases). The DNA for the CDR3 is TGCGCCAGCAGCGGGGGACGGGTTCATGAAAAACTGTTTTTT. Its protein product is CASSGGRVHEKLFF.